The 32 T cell receptor beta chains below were found in one sample sequenced in a study of blood T cells in healthy people across ages. The second PCR ran about 6 to 11 cycles with a sample-barcoded 5' primer and J-beta primers. TCRdb used MiXCR to reprocess the 5' RACE reads, holding one entry per CDR3 protein. The sample lists hundreds of thousands of distinct CDR3 sequences, about 50% occurring once. The sample taken for sequencing was blood. Every receptor here comes from a woman aged 80 or over in good health.

The V and J genes are TRBV7-8 and TRBJ2-1; TRBD2 matches 8 bases. Matching the DNA end better, TRBJ2-7 makes the J call doubtful. CDR3 size: 16 residues. CDR1 is SGHVS, CDR2 FQNEAQ, per germline. Written as DNA, the CDR3 is TGTGCCAGCAGCTTACAGCGGGGGACTTCCTACAATGAGCAGTACTTC. Encoded protein: CASSLQRGTSYNEQYF.

The chain links TRBV5-1 to TRBJ2-2; D perhaps matches TRBD2 (5 bases). Germline V gene data show CDR1 as SGHRS and CDR2 as YFSETQ. V was cut by 0 bases and J by 4 bases, with 10 bases left in between. The CDR3 sequence is 15 residues long. CDR3: CASSLAASITGELFF. CDR3 bases: TGCGCCAGCAGCTTGGCGGCTAGCATCACCGGGGAGCTGTTTTTT.

This chain links TRBV7-9 with TRBJ2-1, with D hard to call. CDR1 is SEHNR and CDR2 is FQNEAQ in the germline V gene (reference sequence). Between the trimmed V and J ends, which lost 3 bases and 7 bases, there was a span of 19 bases. CDR3 length equals 16 residues. In DNA, the CDR3 is TGTGCCAGCAGCTTTGGGTGGGGTAACCTCGGAAATGAGCAGTTCTTC. It codes for CASSFGWGNLGNEQFF.

This chain links TRBV14 with TRBJ2-3; 9 nucleotides agree with TRBD2. V gave up 3 bases and J gave up 6 bases; unmatched junction bases: 4. This CDR3 spans 14 amino acids. Germline V gives CDR1 SGHDN, CDR2 FVKESK. CDR3 sequence reads: CASSHWTSADTQYF. In DNA form, the CDR3 reads TGTGCCAGCAGCCACTGGACTAGCGCGGATACGCAGTATTTT.

This clonotype was counted many times. The genes are TRBV7-2 and TRBJ2-5; D is uncertain. CDR3 size: 13 residues. The V and J ends lost 2 bases and 2 bases respectively, with 6 bases between them. The germline V gene has CDR1 SGHTA and CDR2 FQGNSA. CDR3 amino acids: CASSLLRQETQYF. The CDR3 region has the DNA TGTGCCAGCAGCTTACTGCGTCAAGAGACCCAGTACTTC.

In regard to this clonotype: This could be a read error, since a much larger clone is one nucleotide away. The V and J genes are TRBV12-3 or TRBV12-4 and TRBJ2-1; D not resolved. CDR3 length: 13 amino acids. CDR3 in amino acids: CASGPISSNEQFF. The DNA of the CDR3 is TGTGCCAGCGGGCCTATATCCTCCAATGAGCAGTTCTTC.

Many counts were recorded for this clonotype. The chain is built from TRBV7-2 and TRBJ2-5; TRBD2 agrees at 7 bases. Germline trimming cut 6 bases from V and 5 bases from J; bases unmatched to any gene: 6. The CDR3 is 13 amino acids. Germline V gene lookup returns CDR1 SGHTA and CDR2 FQGNSA. The CDR3 loop is CASSVSGGETQYF. The CDR3 bases are TGTGCCAGCAGTGTCTCGGGGGGTGAGACCCAGTACTTC.

As for this clonotype: At one of its ends the junction is not consistent with the germline gene, which may arise from a read error. The chain combines TRBV20-1 with TRBJ1-1; TRBD1 aligns across 8 bases. Germline V lookup: CDR1 DFQATT, CDR2 SNEGSKA (reference sequence). The CDR3 has 13 residues. The DNA of the CDR3 is TGCAGTGCTAGGGACAGGGTGTCAACTGAAGATTTCTTT. Its translation is CSARDRVSTEDFF.

V is TRBV20-1 and J is TRBJ2-4, with 8 bases lining up with TRBD2. Looked up from germline, CDR1 is DFQATT and CDR2 is SNEGSKA (reference sequence). The CDR3 sequence is 19 residues long. V lost 1 base to trimming and J lost 3 bases; unmatched junction nucleotides: 17. This chain's CDR3 is CSARVVGGEGQVDKNIQYF. DNA of the CDR3: TGCAGTGCTAGAGTAGTCGGGGGGGAGGGCCAGGTAGACAAAAACATTCAGTACTTC.

This clonotype came up many times. V usage is TRBV5-1 and J usage is TRBJ2-3; the D gene is possibly TRBD1 (5 bases). Germline V gene sequence: CDR1 SGHRS, CDR2 YFSETQ. The CDR3 is 15 residues long. V was pared by 0 bases and J by 6 bases, with 14 bases between. The CDR3: CASSLVRAGSDTQYF. CDR3 bases: TGCGCCAGCAGCTTGGTTCGCGCAGGGTCCGATACGCAGTATTTT.

This clonotype is a singleton in its sample. The V and J genes are TRBV20-1 and TRBJ2-3; D perhaps matches TRBD2 (6 bases). The germline V gene encodes CDR1 DFQATT and CDR2 SNEGSKA (reference sequence). V shed 6 bases and J shed 1 base, with 26 bases lying between them. This CDR3 is 18 amino acids long. For the CDR3, the DNA is TGCAGTGCCCCGACCACGAGCGGGCAGCGTGGAGGCACAGATACGCAGTATTTT. Its protein is CSAPTTSGQRGGTDTQYF.

This clonotype has only one observation. The chain is built from TRBV28 and TRBJ2-7, with D perhaps matching TRBD1 or TRBD2 (5 bases each). The ends were cut back, 7 bases at V and 3 bases at J, with 19 bases in the middle. Germline V lookup: CDR1 MDHEN, CDR2 SYDVKM. This CDR3 has 15 residues. The CDR3 is CASIVEGKVNYEQYF. As DNA, the CDR3 is TGTGCCAGCATAGTAGAGGGGAAAGTCAACTACGAGCAGTACTTC. Drawing the rest from reference TRBV28 and TRBJ2-7, the complete variable domain is DVKVTQSSRYLVKRTGEKVFLECVQDMDHENMFWYRQDPGLGLRLIYFSYDVKMKEKGDIPEGYSVSREKKERFSLILESASTNQTSMYLCASIVEGKVNYEQYFGPGTRLTVT.

The chain carries TRBV18 and TRBJ1-4; D is undetermined. Germline V gives CDR1 KGHSH, CDR2 LQKENI. The CDR3 extends over 16 amino acids. V dropped 5 bases and J dropped 0 bases, with 13 bases sitting between them. Here the CDR3 DNA reads TGTGCCAGCTCATCTTCGGTTCCTGCAACTAATGAAAAACTGTTTTTT. It codes for CASSSSVPATNEKLFF.

The table lists this clonotype with a few counts. The chain couples TRBV10-3 to TRBJ2-4; the match to TRBD1 covers 7 bases. CDR3 length equals 15 residues. With V trimmed by 6 bases and J by 0 bases, 5 bases remained unmatched. Germline V gene sequence: CDR1 ENHRY, CDR2 SYGVKD. The CDR3 DNA is TGTGCCATCAGGGGGGACAGCCTAGCCAAAAACATTCAGTACTTC. This encodes CAIRGDSLAKNIQYF.

This clonotype was detected only a few times. V is TRBV24-1 and J is TRBJ2-1, with 7 bases aligning to TRBD1. From germline, CDR1 is KGHDR and CDR2 SFDVKD. The CDR3 covers 16 residues. V was pared by 2 bases and J by 8 bases, with 11 bases of the junction left unmatched. The CDR3 spells CATSDSSQVGGHEQFF. In DNA form, the CDR3 reads TGTGCCACCAGTGATTCCTCTCAGGTAGGGGGCCATGAGCAGTTCTTC.

In the case of this clonotype: The germline gene is not matched at one end of the junction; a read error may be the cause. CDR3 in DNA: TGCAGTGCCCTGCGGACTAGCAGTCCCACAGATACGCGGTATTTT. Translation: CSALRTSSPTDTRYF. The chain uses TRBV20-1 and TRBJ2-3, with 8 bases that match TRBD2. The CDR3 is made up of 15 amino acids. Germline CDR1 DFQATT, CDR2 SNEGSKA (reference sequence).

This chain joins TRBV7-2 and TRBJ2-7, with D tentatively TRBD2 (5 bases). Germline V lookup: CDR1 SGHTA, CDR2 FQGNSA. CDR3 length equals 17 residues. With 0 bases removed from V and 3 bases from J, the gap between germline ends came to 18 bases. DNA for the CDR3: TGTGCCAGCAGCTTAGCTCCACCGGGGTTAATTAACTACGAGCAGTACTTC. Translated, it gives CASSLAPPGLINYEQYF.

The chain has TRBV5-1 and TRBJ2-1; 7 positions agree with TRBD2. Germline CDR1 SGHRS, CDR2 YFSETQ. This CDR3 comprises 16 residues. The V and J ends lost 4 bases and 6 bases, in that order; junction bases with no gene match: 13. CDR3 bases: TGCGCCAGCAGCACCCCTAGCGGCCCCCCGGGCAATGAGCAGTTCTTC. Its translation: CASSTPSGPPGNEQFF.

V and J are TRBV6-6 and TRBJ2-7; maybe TRBD2 (6 bases). CDR3 length: 16 amino acids. V was pared by 5 bases and J by 0 bases, with 17 bases between. Germline CDR1 and CDR2: MNHNY and SVGAGI (reference sequence). This CDR3 is CASSALGTGGSYEQYF. The CDR3, as DNA: TGTGCCAGCAGTGCCCTTGGGACCGGGGGCTCCTACGAGCAGTACTTC.

The CDR3, as DNA: TGTGCCAGCAGCTTAGTTCGGACTAGTGAGTTCTTC. Translating it yields CASSLVRTSEFF. The chain joins TRBV7-8 to TRBJ2-1; the match to TRBD2 covers 7 bases. J lost 14 bases, V lost 1 base, and 5 bases had no gene match. This CDR3 is built from 12 residues. CDR1 is SGHVS and CDR2 is FQNEAQ in the germline V gene.

This clonotype came up many times. The chain is built from TRBV7-2 and TRBJ1-6; 8 bases align to TRBD1. The J segment lost 10 bases and the V segment lost 3 bases, leaving 5 bases of the junction unmatched. Germline assignment: CDR1 SGHTA and CDR2 FQGNSA. The CDR3 is 14 amino acids. CDR3 sequence reads: CASSFGQGSSPLHF. DNA for the CDR3: TGTGCCAGCAGCTTCGGACAGGGAAGCTCACCCCTCCACTTT.

The sample holds many counts of this clonotype. The V and J genes are TRBV2 and TRBJ2-1; a possible D gene is TRBD1 (5 bases). The CDR3 sequence is 15 residues long. The germline V and J ends were trimmed by 1 base and 0 bases, with 7 bases remaining between them. Germline CDR1 SNHLY, CDR2 FYNNEI. This CDR3 reads CASSEGQGSYNEQFF. For the CDR3, the DNA is TGTGCCAGCAGTGAAGGCCAGGGCTCCTACAATGAGCAGTTCTTC. Full variable domain (outside the CDR3, taken from reference TRBV2 and TRBJ2-1): EPEVTQTPSHQVTQMGQEVILRCVPISNHLYFYWYRQILGQKVEFLVSFYNNEISEKSEIFDDQFSVERPDGSNFTLKIRSTKLEDSAMYFCASSEGQGSYNEQFFGPGTRLTVL.

The V call is TRBV7-8, the J call TRBJ2-3; D gene unclear. Trimming cost V 5 bases and J 7 bases, with 10 bases left between them. The CDR3 contains 12 residues. Germline V gives CDR1 SGHVS, CDR2 FQNEAQ. CDR3 bases: TGTGCCAGCAGCCAAGGGTCCAATACGCAGTATTTT. This translates into CASSQGSNTQYF.

This clonotype was counted between two and nine times. The chain couples TRBV3-1 to TRBJ2-7; 10 bases agree with TRBD2. This CDR3 comprises 18 residues. V trimming: 4 bases; J trimming: 6 bases; junction bases outside the gene matches: 18. From germline, CDR1 is LGHDT and CDR2 YNNKEL (reference sequence). CDR3 sequence (DNA): TGTGCCAGCAGCCTTCTGGCTAGCGGGAGAGCGTATGGTTTCGAGCAGTACTTC. Translation gives CASSLLASGRAYGFEQYF.

This clonotype has a count of ten or more. V usage is TRBV2 and J usage is TRBJ2-5; D unclear. Per germline, CDR1 SNHLY and CDR2 FYNNEI. The V end was cut by 3 bases, the J end by 7 bases, with 12 bases between. This CDR3 spans 13 amino acids. DNA for the CDR3: TGTGCCAGCAGTGATACTGGAGCCGCGACCCAGTACTTC. As protein: CASSDTGAATQYF.

On this clonotype itself: Given a much more abundant clone one base away, this may be a read error. The V call is TRBV5-1, the J call TRBJ2-6; the D is unclear. Looked up from germline, CDR1 is SGHRS and CDR2 is YFSETQ. The CDR3 has 15 amino acids. This CDR3 is CASSLDVSGVNVLTF. The CDR3 coding sequence is TGCGCCAGCAGCTTGGATGTCTCTGGGGTCAACGTCCTGACTTTC.

In its sample, this clonotype was seen a few times. The chain uses TRBV7-9 and TRBJ2-7, with TRBD2 identical over 12 bases. Germline assignment: CDR1 SEHNR and CDR2 FQNEAQ (reference sequence). The CDR3 is 16 residues long. With V trimmed by 2 bases and J by 5 bases, 7 bases remained unmatched. CDR3 loop: CASSLNPLAGGNEQYF. The CDR3 DNA reads as TGTGCCAGCAGCTTAAACCCACTAGCGGGAGGCAACGAGCAGTACTTC.

This clonotype was observed once. The rearrangement links TRBV3-1 to TRBJ2-7; no clear D gene. Germline values: CDR1 LGHDT, CDR2 YNNKEL (reference sequence). The CDR3 sequence is 15 residues long. Trimming took off 2 bases at V and 0 bases at J, with 11 bases between the two ends. The chain's CDR3 is CASSQSRTVSYEQYF. The CDR3 region has the DNA TGTGCCAGCAGCCAAAGTCGTACAGTCTCCTACGAGCAGTACTTC.

This clonotype was found a few times. This chain connects TRBV7-3 to TRBJ1-1; 12 bases line up with TRBD1. The junction had 9 bases not matched to a gene; V was cut back by 5 bases and J by 8 bases. Looked up from germline, CDR1 is SGHTA and CDR2 is FQGTGA. The CDR3 loop spans 15 amino acids. CDR3 in DNA: TGTGCCAGCAGCCTCGGGACAGGGGGCGTTCGAGAAGCTTTCTTT. Amino acids: CASSLGTGGVREAFF.

The chain links TRBV29-1 to TRBJ2-4, with D uncertain. The better agreement between TRBJ2-5 and the DNA end casts doubt on the J call. CDR3 length: 13 amino acids. Germline values: CDR1 SQVTM, CDR2 ANQGSEA. The CDR3 DNA reads TGCAGCGTTGTCTGGTCCGGGCAAGAGACCCAGTACTTC. This codes for CSVVWSGQETQYF.

About this clonotype itself: A much more abundant neighbour one base away suggests this may be a read error. The chain uses TRBV18 and TRBJ2-3, with D unresolved. Germline values: CDR1 KGHSH, CDR2 LQKENI. This CDR3 is built from 16 residues. In DNA form, the CDR3 reads TGTGCCAGCTCACCGGGTTTAGGCAGGAGCACAGATATGCAGTATTTT. Translating gives CASSPGLGRSTDMQYF.

In regard to this clonotype: One junction end does not reproduce the germline sequence, and a read error may be involved. This chain connects TRBV12-3 or TRBV12-4 to TRBJ2-7, with D uncertain. The CDR3 totals 14 residues. The CDR3 protein is CAGSLSTLTYEQYF. In nucleotides, the CDR3 is TGTGCCGGCAGTTTATCGACACTTACCTACGAGCAGTACTTC.